This TCR beta chain emerged from a study of regulatory T cells in long-lasting Graves disease. Findings and limits, study-wide: Persistent Graves' patients had lower TCR diversity than newly diagnosed ones.

Construction of the TCR beta libraries employed iRepertoire HTBI primers in conjunction with Arm-PCR of CDR3 regions. One entry per CDR3 protein results from TCRdb running MiXCR on the multiplex PCR reads. The sample includes 420,000 or so distinct CDR3 sequences, roughly 15% of them seen just once. The V gene's germline CDR1 is MDHEN and CDR2 SYDVKM. The CDR3 runs 16 residues. V was trimmed by 5 bases and J by 7 bases, leaving 21 bases between them. In the case of this clonotype: The antigen is unknown.

Noted time point: newly diagnosed GD, antithyroid drugs for less than 3 months. With RNA extracted from PBMCs as input, the TCR library was made. These same data were also listed under a study on T cells in Graves' hyperthyroidism and ophthalmopathy.

This sample comprised peripheral blood mononuclear cells (PBMCs), obtained at new diagnosis, from a patient treated with antithyroid drugs. This sequence was found in a woman aged 18-29 years with Graves disease. The chain is built from TRBV28 and TRBJ1-5, with D perhaps TRBD1 (6 bases). DNA of the CDR3: TGTGCCAGCAGTCCGACCGGGGGCCTAGGAAGGCAGCCCCAGCATTTT. It specifies CASSPTGGLGRQPQHF. Looking up the rest from reference TRBV28 and TRBJ1-5 gives the full variable domain: DVKVTQSSRYLVKRTGEKVFLECVQDMDHENMFWYRQDPGLGLRLIYFSYDVKMKEKGDIPEGYSVSREKKERFSLILESASTNQTSMYLCASSPTGGLGRQPQHFGDGTRLSIL.